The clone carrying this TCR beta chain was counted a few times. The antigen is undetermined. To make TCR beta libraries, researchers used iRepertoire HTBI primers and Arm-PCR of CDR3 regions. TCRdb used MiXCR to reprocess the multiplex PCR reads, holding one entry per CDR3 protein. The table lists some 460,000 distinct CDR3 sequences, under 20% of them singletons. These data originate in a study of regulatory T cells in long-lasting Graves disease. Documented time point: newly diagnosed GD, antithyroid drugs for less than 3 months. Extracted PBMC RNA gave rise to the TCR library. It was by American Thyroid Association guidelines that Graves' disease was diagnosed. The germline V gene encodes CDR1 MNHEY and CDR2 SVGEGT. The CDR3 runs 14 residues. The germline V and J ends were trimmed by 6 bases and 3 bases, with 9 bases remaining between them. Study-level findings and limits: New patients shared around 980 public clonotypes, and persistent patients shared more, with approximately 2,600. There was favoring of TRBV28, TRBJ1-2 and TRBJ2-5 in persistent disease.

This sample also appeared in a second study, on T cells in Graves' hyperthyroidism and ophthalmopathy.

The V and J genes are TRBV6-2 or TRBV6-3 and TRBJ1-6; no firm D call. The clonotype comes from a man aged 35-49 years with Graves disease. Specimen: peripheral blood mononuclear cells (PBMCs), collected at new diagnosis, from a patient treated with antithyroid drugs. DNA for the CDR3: TGTGCCAGCAGGACTGGGAGCTATAATTCACCCCTCCACTTT. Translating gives CASRTGSYNSPLHF.